This TCR beta chain emerged from a study of CD8 T cells in Susac syndrome. As for the study in general: There were Susac syndrome patients who were therapy-naive at blood draw, others on corticosteroids, and others on intravenous immunoglobulin alone.

All included Susac syndrome patients satisfied recently defined diagnostic criteria for definite or probable disease. V lost 2 bases and J 3 bases, leaving 17 bases between the germline ends. The CDR3 runs to 16 residues. Study-wide findings and caveats: The CD4+ T cell repertoires from Susac syndrome exhibited no clonal expansion.

RNA totalling roughly 0.5 to 1 ug underwent reverse transcription with random hexamers. The CDR3 of TCR beta was amplified by immunoSEQ multiplex PCR across 54 Vbeta and 13 Jbeta. MiXCR was run by TCRdb on the immunoSEQ multiplex PCR reads, yielding one entry per CDR3 protein. In the table there are approximately 260,000 distinct CDR3 sequences, 90% to 97% of which are singletons. On this clonotype: What it binds is unknown.

Sample: CD4+ T cells from PBMCs. The rearrangement links TRBV23-1 to TRBJ2-7; D perhaps matches TRBD1 (6 bases). TRBV23-1 is assigned to the ORF class and has an uncertain function. The receptor was isolated from a human donor with Susac syndrome. CDR3 nucleotide sequence: TGCGCCAGCAGTCAAAAACCCACAGGGTGTAGCTACGAGCAGTACTTC. This encodes CASSQKPTGCSYEQYF.